The rows below give T cell receptor beta chains drawn from one sample of a study of shared clonotypes between healthy human individuals. Assay used: immunoSEQ multiplex PCR; TCRdb lists only in-frame clones, some missing. The data show under 700,000 clones, with approximately 96% seen just once and over 0.095% held by the top ten. Input material: naive CD8+ T cells sorted from blood. The receptor set was obtained from a woman in her twenties or thirties in good health. The CDR3 runs from the conserved cysteine through the conserved F or W.

J gene	V gene	CDR3 protein
NA	TRBV13	CASRQKGTAYEQYF
TRBJ1-5	TRBV27	CASSFGRNQPQHF
TRBJ2-1	TRBV13	CASSNSGTVYNEQFF
TRBJ2-2	TRBV4-1	CASSQDELGGELFF
TRBJ2-1	TRBV2	CASSDRTKNEQFF
TRBJ2-1	TRBV27	CASISGTANEQFF
TRBJ1-5	TRBV27	CASSSLNSNQPQHF
TRBJ2-7	TRBV13	CASSSAGTSGYYEQYF
TRBJ2-5	TRBV7-9	CASSPWDGRAWETQYF
TRBJ2-2	TRBV7-9	CASSPYVRAGNTGELFF
TRBJ1-4	TRBV28	CASSFGLATNEKLFF
TRBJ2-3	TRBV29-1	CSVEESGWVADTQYF
TRBJ2-7	TRBV6-5	CASSPGTLEQYF
TRBJ1-4	TRBV5-3	CARSPGQGKTTNEKLFF
TRBJ1-4	TRBV6-1	CASSEVGWDITNEKLFF
TRBJ2-1	TRBV14	CASSLSPTGSMVNEQFF
TRBJ1-4	TRBV2	CASMGQGFEKLFF
TRBJ1-5	TRBV9	CASSGGQGVNQPQHF
TRBJ1-1	TRBV28	CASSLGQSMNTEAFF
NA	TRBV19	CASKRLAGGNVTYEQYF
TRBJ2-7	TRBV7-9	CASSGTGLYEQYF
TRBJ1-3	TRBV9	CASSVDVGGNTIYF
TRBJ2-2	TRBV4-2	CASSQVGQVLGELFF
TRBJ2-7	TRBV6-1	CASSEGLAGVRSYEQYF
TRBJ2-7	TRBV7-8	CASSQLAGDGYEQYF
TRBJ2-1	TRBV18	CASSPNPGRSSYNEQFF
TRBJ2-3	TRBV27	CASMTVRTASTDTQYF
TRBJ2-7	TRBV6-4	CASIRTSGIVYEQYF
TRBJ2-7	TRBV4-1	CASSQTPPEQYF
TRBJ2-7	TRBV19	CASSISGAYEQYF
TRBJ1-1	TRBV28	CASSFSGLGTEAFF
TRBJ2-5	TRBV14	CASSLDTGVWETQYF
TRBJ2-3	TRBV30	CAWDRASTDTQYF
TRBJ2-5	TRBV13	CASSLEPVMETQYF
TRBJ2-1	TRBV5-6	CASSFGSGSYNEQFF
TRBJ1-1	TRBV27	CASSAGQGHTEAFF
TRBJ2-7	TRBV14	CASSQDPAGPWGEQYF
TRBJ2-7	TRBV27	CASSSGRLYEQYF
TRBJ1-5	TRBV28	CASSPIGNQPQHF
TRBJ1-1	TRBV4-1	CASSQEFQTVPRITEAFF
TRBJ2-7	TRBV28	CASSISSGSPYEQYF
TRBJ2-2	TRBV5-6	CASSLPSGRRNTGELFF
TRBJ2-3	TRBV7-3	CASSVLGGDTQYF
TRBJ2-2	TRBV7-9	CASGRDRAGTGELFF
TRBJ2-7	TRBV6-5	CASSSPGQGYEQYF
TRBJ2-7	TRBV5-1	CASSLPQTGQARMEQYF
TRBJ2-7	TRBV5-4	CASSGGRDNSYEQYF
TRBJ2-7	TRBV6-1	CASSEGVGGASSYEQYF
TRBJ1-2	TRBV29-1	CSVSAGVGYGYTF
TRBJ2-2	TRBV4-1	CASSPSGTRGAGELFF
TRBJ2-5	TRBV7-9	CASSLGGAQYF
TRBJ1-5	TRBV4-1	CASSQEGAYSNQPQHF
TRBJ2-7	TRBV4-2	CASSQELSGSYEQYF
TRBJ2-7	TRBV5-1	CASSLDGSRVGDCEQYF
TRBJ2-1	TRBV27	CASSLSHKEQFF